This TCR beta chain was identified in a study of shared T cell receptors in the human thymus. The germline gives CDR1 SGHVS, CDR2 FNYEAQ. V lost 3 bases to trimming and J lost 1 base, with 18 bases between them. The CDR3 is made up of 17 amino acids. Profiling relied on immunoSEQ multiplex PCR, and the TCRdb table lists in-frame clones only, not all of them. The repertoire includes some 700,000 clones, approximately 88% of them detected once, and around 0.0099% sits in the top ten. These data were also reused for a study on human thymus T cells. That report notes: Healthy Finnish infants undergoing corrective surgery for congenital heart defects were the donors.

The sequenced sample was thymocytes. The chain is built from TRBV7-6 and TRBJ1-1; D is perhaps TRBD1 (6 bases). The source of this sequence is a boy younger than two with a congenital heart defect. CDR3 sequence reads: CASSFWDKNPQNTEAFF. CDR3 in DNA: TGTGCCAGCAGCTTCTGGGACAAAAATCCTCAGAACACTGAAGCTTTCTTT.